These T cell receptor beta chains were read from a single sample in a study of human T cells and chemical hapten exposure. One entry per CDR3 protein results from TCRdb running MiXCR on the RACE reads. The sample consists of around 330,000 distinct CDR3 sequences, about 5% of them appearing once. The source was whole blood, collected in connection with sensitization to the hapten diphenylcyclopropenone (DPC). All receptors come from a woman aged 18-30 years with alopecia areata. Some clones in this sample may be carry-over from other donors' samples. CDR3s include the opening cysteine and the closing phenylalanine or tryptophan. The D gene is left open where the match is weak. Clone size appears in some rows only: once, few, many, or a class for an expanded clone.

j_gene: TRBJ1-1; v_gene: TRBV20-1; d_gene: -; abundance: -; CDR3nt: TGCAGTGCCCTCGGTCGGGGCGCGAACACTGAAGCTTTCTTT; CDR3aa: CSALGRGANTEAFF
j_gene: TRBJ2-3; v_gene: TRBV6-5; d_gene: -; abundance: few; CDR3nt: TGTGCCAGCAGTTACGGGTCAGGGGGAGGCCCAGATACGCAGTATTTT; CDR3aa: CASSYGSGGGPDTQYF
j_gene: TRBJ1-1; v_gene: TRBV29-1; d_gene: -; abundance: -; CDR3nt: TGCAGCGGAGGGGGGCTGAACACTGAAGCTTTCTTT; CDR3aa: CSGGGLNTEAFF
j_gene: TRBJ2-1; v_gene: TRBV25-1; d_gene: -; abundance: few; CDR3nt: TGTGCCAGCAGTCCCGGGTTTGAAATAAATGAGCAGTTCTTC; CDR3aa: CASSPGFEINEQFF
j_gene: TRBJ1-2; v_gene: TRBV6-5; d_gene: -; abundance: -; CDR3nt: TGTGCCAGCAGTGCGCTCAGGGGACCTGGCTACACCTTC; CDR3aa: CASSALRGPGYTF
j_gene: TRBJ2-1; v_gene: TRBV9; d_gene: TRBD1; abundance: once; CDR3nt: TGTGCCAGCAGCGTCGGACAGGGAAGAAGGGTAAATGAGCAGTTCTTC; CDR3aa: CASSVGQGRRVNEQFF
j_gene: TRBJ2-1; v_gene: TRBV5-6; d_gene: TRBD1; abundance: many; CDR3nt: TGTGCCAGCAGCTTCCTGACAGGGGCGGTTGAGCAGTTCTTC; CDR3aa: CASSFLTGAVEQFF
j_gene: TRBJ2-3; v_gene: TRBV5-8; d_gene: TRBD2; abundance: medium-sized; CDR3nt: TGTGCCAGCAGACAAGAGCGGGGGCACACAGATACGCAGTATTTT; CDR3aa: CASRQERGHTDTQYF
j_gene: TRBJ1-5; v_gene: TRBV20-1; d_gene: -; abundance: few; CDR3nt: TGCAGTGCTAGAGAACTAGGGGACAATCAGCCCCAGCATTTT; CDR3aa: CSARELGDNQPQHF
j_gene: TRBJ2-5; v_gene: TRBV9; d_gene: -; abundance: many; CDR3nt: TGTGCCAGCAGCGTAGTAGACGGTTGGACCCAGTACTTC; CDR3aa: CASSVVDGWTQYF
j_gene: TRBJ1-2; v_gene: TRBV6-2/TRBV6-3; d_gene: -; abundance: few; CDR3nt: TGTGCCAGCAGTTACCGCCCCGACCCGTATGATGGCTACACCTTC; CDR3aa: CASSYRPDPYDGYTF
j_gene: TRBJ1-6; v_gene: TRBV27; d_gene: -; abundance: -; CDR3nt: TGTGCCAGCAGTTTATCAGGGTACGGAAATTCACCCCTCCACTTT; CDR3aa: CASSLSGYGNSPLHF
j_gene: TRBJ2-5; v_gene: TRBV7-2; d_gene: -; abundance: -; CDR3nt: TGTGCCAGCAGCGCTAAAGGGGCCCAGTACTTC; CDR3aa: CASSAKGAQYF
j_gene: TRBJ1-5; v_gene: TRBV12-3/TRBV12-4; d_gene: -; abundance: -; CDR3nt: TGTGCCAGCGCTCTTTATAGCAATCAGCCCCAGCATTTT; CDR3aa: CASALYSNQPQHF
j_gene: TRBJ2-3; v_gene: TRBV4-1; d_gene: TRBD2; abundance: many; CDR3nt: TGCGCCAGCAGCCGCTATTTTGTAGCGGGCGTTGGAACAGATACGCAGTATTTT; CDR3aa: CASSRYFVAGVGTDTQYF
j_gene: TRBJ2-1; v_gene: TRBV7-2; d_gene: TRBD2; abundance: many; CDR3nt: TGTGCCAGCAGCTTAGCCGGCGGGGGGGCCGATGAGCAGTTCTTC; CDR3aa: CASSLAGGGADEQFF
j_gene: TRBJ2-1; v_gene: TRBV20-1; d_gene: -; abundance: -; CDR3nt: TGCAGTGCTAATATCCCAGGATACGATGAGCAGTTCTTC; CDR3aa: CSANIPGYDEQFF
j_gene: TRBJ2-5; v_gene: TRBV6-5; d_gene: TRBD1; abundance: few; CDR3nt: TGTGCCAGCAGCCGGGGACAGGGCGGTCAAGAGACCCAGTACTTC; CDR3aa: CASSRGQGGQETQYF
j_gene: TRBJ2-1; v_gene: TRBV2; d_gene: -; abundance: many; CDR3nt: TGTGCCAGCAGAGAAACTCGGTACAATGAGCAGTTCTTC; CDR3aa: CASRETRYNEQFF
j_gene: TRBJ2-7; v_gene: TRBV2; d_gene: -; abundance: -; CDR3nt: TGTGCCAGCAACGCGGGGACTCGGGAGCAGTACTTC; CDR3aa: CASNAGTREQYF
j_gene: TRBJ1-1; v_gene: TRBV28; d_gene: TRBD1; abundance: -; CDR3nt: TGTGCCAGCAGTTTTGACTTTTTAGGGGGCCGAAGGGACACTGAAGCTTTCTTT; CDR3aa: CASSFDFLGGRRDTEAFF
j_gene: TRBJ2-3; v_gene: TRBV3-1; d_gene: TRBD2; abundance: -; CDR3nt: TGTGCCAGCAGCCAAGGGCTAGCGGGGGCCACAGATACGCAGTATTTT; CDR3aa: CASSQGLAGATDTQYF
j_gene: TRBJ2-1; v_gene: TRBV20-1; d_gene: -; abundance: many; CDR3nt: TGCAGTGCCCCTGGACTGAGCTCCTACAATGAGCAGTTCTTC; CDR3aa: CSAPGLSSYNEQFF
j_gene: TRBJ1-6; v_gene: TRBV12-5; d_gene: -; abundance: many; CDR3nt: TGTGCTAGTGGTTTGGTAGAGGGAGGGAACCATTCACCCCTCCACTTT; CDR3aa: CASGLVEGGNHSPLHF
j_gene: TRBJ1-3; v_gene: TRBV7-2; d_gene: -; abundance: few; CDR3nt: TGTGCCAGCAGCTTAGATACGGCCTCTGGAAACACCATATATTTT; CDR3aa: CASSLDTASGNTIYF
j_gene: TRBJ2-3; v_gene: TRBV10-3; d_gene: -; abundance: many; CDR3nt: TGTGCCACCCTTCGGCGAGCGGATGACACAGATACGCAGTATTTT; CDR3aa: CATLRRADDTDTQYF
j_gene: TRBJ1-2; v_gene: TRBV20-1; d_gene: -; abundance: many; CDR3nt: TGCAGTGCTAGCCCGACAGATCTCTATGGCTACACCTTC; CDR3aa: CSASPTDLYGYTF
j_gene: TRBJ1-3; v_gene: TRBV12-3/TRBV12-4; d_gene: -; abundance: many; CDR3nt: TGTGCCAGCTCCCCGGCGGGCTCTGGAAACACCATATATTTT; CDR3aa: CASSPAGSGNTIYF
j_gene: TRBJ1-2; v_gene: TRBV20-1; d_gene: TRBD1; abundance: many; CDR3nt: TGCAGTGCTAGAGACCCCAGGGGGCCTGGCTACACCTTC; CDR3aa: CSARDPRGPGYTF
j_gene: TRBJ2-5; v_gene: TRBV12-3/TRBV12-4; d_gene: -; abundance: -; CDR3nt: TGTGCCAGCAGTGAAGGGGGTGAGACCCAGTACTTC; CDR3aa: CASSEGGETQYF
j_gene: TRBJ2-7; v_gene: TRBV6-5; d_gene: -; abundance: many; CDR3nt: TGTGCCAGCAGTTACTATAGGGCTAGCTACGAGCAGTACTTC; CDR3aa: CASSYYRASYEQYF
j_gene: TRBJ2-1; v_gene: TRBV6-1; d_gene: -; abundance: many; CDR3nt: TGTGCCAGCAGTGAAGACACAGGAACCTACAATGAGCAGTTCTTC; CDR3aa: CASSEDTGTYNEQFF
j_gene: TRBJ1-2; v_gene: TRBV9; d_gene: -; abundance: few; CDR3nt: TGTGCCAGCAGATCGACCGGGACACCTGGCTACACCTTC; CDR3aa: CASRSTGTPGYTF
j_gene: TRBJ1-1; v_gene: TRBV6-2/TRBV6-3; d_gene: -; abundance: few; CDR3nt: TGTGCCAGCAGTTACCAGGGGCAAACGGCGGCTTTCTTT; CDR3aa: CASSYQGQTAAFF
j_gene: TRBJ2-1; v_gene: TRBV6-1; d_gene: TRBD1; abundance: many; CDR3nt: TGTGCCAGCAGTTATACAGGGGGCTCGTACAATGAGCAGTTCTTC; CDR3aa: CASSYTGGSYNEQFF
j_gene: TRBJ1-1; v_gene: TRBV29-1; d_gene: -; abundance: few; CDR3nt: TGCAGCGTTGAGAGGACAGAGAACACTGAAGCTTTCTTT; CDR3aa: CSVERTENTEAFF
j_gene: TRBJ2-3; v_gene: TRBV20-1; d_gene: TRBD1; abundance: -; CDR3nt: TGCTGTGCTAGATCTTGGGCAGGGGGCGAGGTAGATACGCAGTATTTT; CDR3aa: CCARSWAGGEVDTQYF
j_gene: TRBJ2-7; v_gene: TRBV7-2; d_gene: -; abundance: few; CDR3nt: TGTGCCAGCAGCTTATCCAGGTCCCCGGAGGCGCAGTACTTC; CDR3aa: CASSLSRSPEAQYF
j_gene: TRBJ1-5; v_gene: TRBV12-3/TRBV12-4; d_gene: -; abundance: many; CDR3nt: TGTGCCAGCGCTCTTCCAGGGAATAGCAATCAGCCCCAGCATTTT; CDR3aa: CASALPGNSNQPQHF
j_gene: TRBJ2-3; v_gene: TRBV9; d_gene: TRBD2; abundance: -; CDR3nt: TGTGCCAGCAGCGTCGGACTAGCGGGGGCGACCACAGATACGCAGTATTTT; CDR3aa: CASSVGLAGATTDTQYF
j_gene: TRBJ2-2; v_gene: TRBV3-1; d_gene: -; abundance: -; CDR3nt: TGTGCCAGCAGCCCAAGGACCCGGGGCGGGGAGCTGTTTTTT; CDR3aa: CASSPRTRGGELFF
j_gene: TRBJ2-7; v_gene: TRBV25-1; d_gene: -; abundance: few; CDR3nt: TGTGCCAGCAGCAGGGATTTTTACGAGCAGTACTTC; CDR3aa: CASSRDFYEQYF
j_gene: TRBJ2-3; v_gene: TRBV12-3/TRBV12-4; d_gene: -; abundance: -; CDR3nt: TGTGCCAGCAGCCAAGGACCCGACACAGATACGCAGTATTTT; CDR3aa: CASSQGPDTDTQYF
j_gene: TRBJ2-3; v_gene: TRBV7-8; d_gene: -; abundance: many; CDR3nt: TGTGCCAGCAGCTTTCCACGGACAGATACGCAGTATTTT; CDR3aa: CASSFPRTDTQYF
j_gene: TRBJ2-2; v_gene: TRBV3-1; d_gene: TRBD2; abundance: few; CDR3nt: TGTGCCAGCAGCCAAGATAGGGCCGGGACTAGCAGAACCGGGGAGCTGTTTTTT; CDR3aa: CASSQDRAGTSRTGELFF
j_gene: TRBJ1-1; v_gene: TRBV6-5; d_gene: -; abundance: -; CDR3nt: TGTGCCAGCAGTTACTCTGGGGGAGGGCGGACTGAAGCTTTCTTT; CDR3aa: CASSYSGGGRTEAFF
j_gene: TRBJ2-4; v_gene: TRBV3-1; d_gene: -; abundance: -; CDR3nt: TGTGCCAGCAGCTGGAGGATGACAGTAGCCAAAAACATTCAGTACTTC; CDR3aa: CASSWRMTVAKNIQYF
j_gene: TRBJ2-1; v_gene: TRBV6-2/TRBV6-3; d_gene: -; abundance: few; CDR3nt: TGTGCCAGCACCCATGGGGGACTGTACAATGAGCAGTTCTTC; CDR3aa: CASTHGGLYNEQFF
j_gene: TRBJ2-1; v_gene: TRBV20-1; d_gene: TRBD1; abundance: many; CDR3nt: TGCAGCAGTACGGACAGGGCGACCGCCAATGAGCAGTTCTTC; CDR3aa: CSSTDRATANEQFF
j_gene: TRBJ1-4; v_gene: TRBV5-4; d_gene: TRBD1; abundance: -; CDR3nt: TGTGCCAGCAGCTACCGACAGGGAGTAAGTGAAAAACTGTTTTTT; CDR3aa: CASSYRQGVSEKLFF
j_gene: TRBJ1-2; v_gene: TRBV7-9; d_gene: TRBD1; abundance: many; CDR3nt: TGTGCCAGCAGCGTTGGGACAGTCTATGGCTACACCTTC; CDR3aa: CASSVGTVYGYTF
j_gene: TRBJ2-7; v_gene: TRBV5-1; d_gene: TRBD1; abundance: -; CDR3nt: TGCGCCAGCAGCTTACGGCAGGGGGCCCACGAGCAGTACTTC; CDR3aa: CASSLRQGAHEQYF
j_gene: TRBJ2-2; v_gene: TRBV5-1; d_gene: -; abundance: -; CDR3nt: TGCGCCAGCAGCTTCGGGCATGGGTCCCCTACCGGGGAGCTGTTTTTT; CDR3aa: CASSFGHGSPTGELFF
j_gene: TRBJ1-1; v_gene: TRBV6-5; d_gene: -; abundance: many; CDR3nt: TGTGCCAGCAGTTACTCGCAGGGCATGAACACTGAAGCTTTCTTT; CDR3aa: CASSYSQGMNTEAFF
j_gene: TRBJ2-3; v_gene: TRBV20-1; d_gene: -; abundance: -; CDR3nt: TGCAGTGTGAAGAGTCTGCGGGGCGACCCTCGCACAGATACGCAGTATTTT; CDR3aa: CSVKSLRGDPRTDTQYF